This entry is about one TCR beta chain. Antigen unknown. This specimen comes from a study of cytomegalovirus exposure and HLA in healthy donors. Study-wide points: The study flagged fewer than 200 TCR beta chains as cytomegalovirus-associated.

V dropped 4 bases and J dropped 4; count of bases not matched to a gene: 7. CDR3 size: 16 residues. Germline V gene data show CDR1 as LGHNA and CDR2 as YNFKEQ. It was with 60 Vbeta and 13 Jbeta primers that the PCR ran. Some clones are missing from TCRdb's copy, which holds only in-frame ones; the method was immunoSEQ multiplex PCR. The sample lists 95,000 to 150,000 clones; roughly 82% were seen once. The clonotype originates from a woman in her thirties or forties in good health and CMV-seropositive. The specimen was PBMCs. The chain links TRBV4-2 to TRBJ2-1; TRBD2 matches at 10 bases. The CDR3 DNA is TGTGCCAGCAGCCTAGCGGGGGGAGGGCAGTACAATGAGCAGTTCTTC. Amino acid sequence: CASSLAGGGQYNEQFF.